This is a list of T cell receptor beta chains from one sample in a study of blood T cells in healthy people across ages. One entry per CDR3 protein results from TCRdb running MiXCR on the 5' RACE reads. The data show 700,000 to 1,000,000 distinct CDR3 sequences, 44% seen once. Sequencing was done on a sample of blood. The receptors shown here come from a man aged 55 to 70 in good health. Both conserved end residues are part of each CDR3. D genes are given only for firm matches. Part of the rows lack a size; the others show once, few, many or a class for expanded clones.

size	D	J	V	DNA	CDR3
NA	TRBD1	TRBJ1-4	TRBV6-2/TRBV6-3	TGTGCCAGCAGATCCAGAGGACAGGCGGAACGGGAAAAACTGTTTTTT	CASRSRGQAEREKLFF
few	NA	TRBJ2-3	TRBV12-3/TRBV12-4	TGTGCCAGCAGTAGAAAGGGGGCAGATACGCAGTATTTT	CASSRKGADTQYF
once	TRBD1	TRBJ2-1	TRBV7-2	TGTGCCAGCACCCTCGGGGGACAGGGGAACAATGAGCAGTTCTTC	CASTLGGQGNNEQFF
few	NA	TRBJ2-1	TRBV5-1	TGTGCCAGCAGCCTCGGGTCGGGCTACAATGAGCAGTTCTTC	CASSLGSGYNEQFF
NA	TRBD1	TRBJ2-7	TRBV6-1	TGTGCCAGCAGCCTCTGGACAGGTGGGGACTACGAGCAGTACTTC	CASSLWTGGDYEQYF
few	NA	TRBJ2-1	TRBV7-8	TGTGCCAGCAGCCCTTGGATGGGGAGCTCCTACAATGAGCAGTTCTTC	CASSPWMGSSYNEQFF
once	NA	TRBJ2-5	TRBV5-1	TGCGCCAGCAGCTTGGGAGGGCAGAAGAATGAGCAGTACTTC	CASSLGGQKNEQYF
NA	NA	TRBJ1-6	TRBV7-2	TGTGCCAGCAGCTCAACACAGGGACGACCCCTCCACTTT	CASSSTQGRPLHF
NA	TRBD2	TRBJ2-7	TRBV6-5	TGTGCCAGCAGTTACTCGCGGGGGAGTCCCTACGAGCAGTACTTC	CASSYSRGSPYEQYF
NA	TRBD2	TRBJ2-1	TRBV7-2	TGTGCCAGCAGCCCTACTAGCGGGCCCTCCTACAATGAGCAGTTCTTC	CASSPTSGPSYNEQFF
NA	NA	TRBJ2-3	TRBV5-1	TGCGCCAGCAAGTCCGGGGGTAGCACAGATACGCAGTATTTT	CASKSGGSTDTQYF
NA	NA	TRBJ1-2	TRBV3-1	TGTGCCAGCAGCCGACGGGACGGATCCTATGGCTACACCTTC	CASSRRDGSYGYTF
NA	NA	TRBJ2-5	TRBV7-9	TGTGCCAGCAGCCCAGCGGGCAGGGGTGGAGAAGAGACCCAGTACTTC	CASSPAGRGGEETQYF
NA	TRBD1	TRBJ1-4	TRBV29-1	TGCAGCGTTGCGGTGACAGGGGTAGTGGCTAATGAAAAACTGTTTTTT	CSVAVTGVVANEKLFF
NA	TRBD2	TRBJ2-3	TRBV20-1	TGCAGTGCTAGAGATCCGCGGCGGGGGATCCCAGATACGCAGTATTTT	CSARDPRRGIPDTQYF
NA	NA	TRBJ2-3	TRBV7-9	TGTGCCAGCAGCGCTCTATCGGGGGAGAGGGGAGTCCAATTCACAGATACGCAGTATTTT	CASSALSGERGVQFTDTQYF
NA	NA	TRBJ2-6	TRBV6-2/TRBV6-3	TGTGCCAGCAGCCAGAGGGCCGGGGCCAACGTCCTGACTTTC	CASSQRAGANVLTF
NA	TRBD1	TRBJ2-5	TRBV20-1	TGCAGTGCTAGGATCGACAGGGGTTGGGAGACCCAGTACTTC	CSARIDRGWETQYF
once	TRBD2	TRBJ2-5	TRBV19	TGTGCCAGTAGTACCCCCGGGAGGACGATTGAGACCCAGTACTTC	CASSTPGRTIETQYF
few	NA	TRBJ2-3	TRBV27	TGTGCCAGCAGGGGACCGTTGAGGTTCACAGATACGCAGTATTTT	CASRGPLRFTDTQYF
NA	NA	TRBJ2-5	TRBV5-1	TGCGCCAGCAGCTGGGACGGGCTAGGTCTCTACAATGAGCAGTACTTC	CASSWDGLGLYNEQYF
few	TRBD1	TRBJ2-7	TRBV6-6	TGTGCCAGCAGACCCGGACAGGGATGGCCCTACGAGCAGTACTTC	CASRPGQGWPYEQYF
NA	NA	TRBJ2-1	TRBV6-6	TGTGCCAGCAGTTACGGGGTGGCCTACAATGAGCAGTTCTTC	CASSYGVAYNEQFF
NA	TRBD1	TRBJ1-2	TRBV12-3/TRBV12-4	TGTGCCAGCAGGCCTTCAGGGGGTAACTATGGCTACACCTTC	CASRPSGGNYGYTF
NA	NA	TRBJ2-5	TRBV20-1	TGCAGTGCTGGAGATTGGGGTACGCCCCAAGAGACCCAGTACTTC	CSAGDWGTPQETQYF
NA	NA	TRBJ1-1	TRBV20-1	TGCAGCGAAGGGGGTTACACTGAAGCTTTCTTT	CSEGGYTEAFF
NA	NA	TRBJ2-6	TRBV24-1	TGTGCCACCAGTGATTCTTACGGAGGCGGAGGAACTGCTGGGGCCAACGTCCTGACTTTC	CATSDSYGGGGTAGANVLTF
few	NA	TRBJ2-1	TRBV4-1	TGCGCCAGCAGCCAAGACCAGCGGAGCTCCTACAATGAGCAGTTCTTC	CASSQDQRSSYNEQFF